The 25 T cell receptor beta chains below were found in one sample sequenced in a study of post-analysis software for immune sequencing data (dated by TCRdb to about 2015). Their specific antigens are unknown. Receptor libraries were prepared by PCR. Sequencing was carried out with an Illumina HiSeq 2500. To reduce PCR and sequencing biases, unique molecular identifiers were built into the TCR beta cDNA libraries. TCRdb handled the public reads itself, with Q25 trimming in fastp and clone calling in MiXCR, and kept productive beta chains. CDR3 protein sequences are deduplicated, and each keeps its most common genes and DNA. This sample comprises about half a million distinct CDR3 sequences, about a third of them detected only once. 4.5% to 7.5% of the sample lies in the top ten. General study outcomes and caveats: Patients showed significantly higher frequencies than controls for a handful of TRBV segments, among them TRBV5-6, TRBV5-1 and TRBV20-1.

Sequencing was done on a sample of blood. These receptor sequences come from a girl aged 2 to 17 with multiple sclerosis.

This chain joins TRBV5-1 and TRBJ1-4; D gene unclear. The CDR3 extends over 17 amino acids. CDR1 SGHRS and CDR2 YFSETQ come from the germline V gene. V was pared by 2 bases and J by 0 bases, with 14 bases between. Here the CDR3 DNA reads TGCGCCAGCAGCTTTCAAGGCTTTGGTGCAACTAATGAAAAACTGTTTTTT. It is translated as CASSFQGFGATNEKLFF.

V usage is TRBV12-3 or TRBV12-4 and J usage is TRBJ2-3, with 15 positions matching TRBD2. The CDR3 is made up of 17 amino acids. Trimming at V came to 3 bases and at J to 3 bases, leaving 4 bases not matched to a gene. CDR3 region: CASSLGLAGGRTDTQYF. As DNA, the CDR3 is TGTGCCAGCAGTTTGGGACTAGCGGGGGGCCGAACAGATACGCAGTATTTT.

The rearrangement links TRBV5-6 to TRBJ1-4; unclear D gene. Germline V gene lookup returns CDR1 SGHDT and CDR2 YYEEEE. V was shortened by 1 base and J by 7 bases, with 17 bases between the two germline ends. The CDR3 is 16 residues long. The CDR3 DNA is TGTGCCAGCAGCTTGTTCTCAGAAGTCAACGTTGAAAAACTGTTTTTT. As protein: CASSLFSEVNVEKLFF.

The chain employs TRBV7-9 and TRBJ2-3; D perhaps matches TRBD1 (5 bases). Germline V gives CDR1 SEHNR, CDR2 FQNEAQ (reference sequence). Trimming pared 5 bases from V and 3 bases from J, leaving 18 bases between. The CDR3 contains 16 residues. The CDR3 sequence is CASSADRGQLTDTQYF. CDR3 DNA: TGTGCCAGCAGCGCAGACAGAGGACAATTGACAGATACGCAGTATTTT. The full variable domain, its missing parts supplied by reference TRBV7-9 and TRBJ2-3, is DTGVSQNPRHKITKRGQNVTFRCDPISEHNRLYWYRQTLGQGPEFLTYFQNEAQLEKSRLLSDRFSAERPKGSFSTLEIQRTEQGDSAMYLCASSADRGQLTDTQYFGPGTRLTVL.

The rearrangement joins TRBV6-5 to TRBJ2-5; the match to TRBD2 covers 13 bases. Germline assignment: CDR1 MNHEY and CDR2 SVGAGI. V trimming: 5 bases; J trimming: 6 bases; junction bases outside the gene matches: 6. The CDR3 has 15 amino acids. This CDR3 is CASSKLAGGPQTQYF. The CDR3 region has the DNA TGTGCCAGCAGTAAACTAGCGGGGGGGCCGCAGACCCAGTACTTC.

This clonotype was counted only a few times. J is TRBJ2-5 and V is TRBV7-3; TRBD2 aligns across 8 bases. Germline trimming cut 1 base from V and 5 bases from J; bases unmatched to any gene: 6. The CDR3 runs 15 residues. From germline, CDR1 is SGHTA and CDR2 FQGTGA. The CDR3 reads CASSLNGGARETQYF. In nucleotides, the CDR3 is TGTGCCAGCAGCTTAAACGGGGGGGCCCGGGAGACCCAGTACTTC.

This clonotype was observed a few times. This rearrangement joins TRBV10-3 to TRBJ2-5; D unclear. V was cut by 2 bases and J by 1 base, with 5 bases left in between. Germline CDR1 ENHRY, CDR2 SYGVKD. The CDR3 sequence is 13 residues long. The CDR3 coding sequence is TGTGCCATCAGTGAGGCCCTCCAAGAGACCCAGTACTTC. Its translation: CAISEALQETQYF.

In its sample, this clonotype was seen a few times. V gene TRBV21-1 combines with J gene TRBJ1-2; no check of the table's D call, TRBD1, against the DNA was made. TRBV21-1 is described as a pseudogene. This CDR3 has 16 residues. The CDR3 region is CASSKAQRTGYNGYTF. CDR3 sequence (DNA): TGTGCCAGCAGCAAAGCGCAGAGGACAGGGTACAATGGCTACACCTTC.

This clonotype was picked up a small number of times. Being one base from a much bigger clone, this may be a read error. The chain has TRBV12-3 or TRBV12-4 and TRBJ2-3, with D possibly matching TRBD2 (5 bases). The CDR3 contains 14 residues. The CDR3 DNA reads TGTGCCAGCAGGCCCACAGTTAGCGCAGATGCGCAGTATTTT. It translates to CASRPTVSADAQYF.

The gene calls are TRBV5-1 and TRBJ2-7; weak D call: TRBD1 (6 bases). The V end was cut by 0 bases, the J end by 8 bases, with 15 bases between. This CDR3 is 14 amino acids long. Germline V CDR1 and CDR2: SGHRS, YFSETQ. The DNA for the CDR3 is TGCGCCAGCAGCTTGGCCGAGGCAGGGGAACAGCAGTACTTC. Residues: CASSLAEAGEQQYF. The full variable domain, in which reference TRBV5-1 and TRBJ2-7 provide the parts outside the CDR3, is KAGVTQTPRYLIKTRGQQVTLSCSPISGHRSVSWYQQTPGQGLQFLFEYFSETQRNKGNFPGRFSGRQFSNSRSEMNVSTLELGDSALYLCASSLAEAGEQQYFGPGTRLTVT.

The chain is built from TRBV4-1 and TRBJ1-2; TRBD1 aligns across 7 bases. Germline V gene lookup returns CDR1 MGHRA and CDR2 YSYEKL. This CDR3 has 15 amino acids. V lost 4 bases, J lost 4 bases, and 9 bases stayed unmatched. The CDR3 reads CASSPPGGGGYGYTF. The CDR3 DNA reads as TGCGCCAGCAGCCCCCCAGGAGGGGGCGGCTATGGCTACACCTTC.

The rearrangement joins TRBV12-3 or TRBV12-4 to TRBJ1-1; D ambiguous. V was shortened by 2 bases and J by 0 bases, with 13 bases between the two germline ends. This CDR3 has 16 residues. The CDR3 DNA reads as TGTGCCAGCAGTTTAACCGGAGTAGGGATGAACACTGAAGCTTTCTTT. This encodes CASSLTGVGMNTEAFF.

In this sample, this clonotype turned up a few times. The chain links TRBV7-2 to TRBJ1-1, with unresolved D. This CDR3 comprises 13 residues. The germline gives CDR1 SGHTA, CDR2 FQGNSA. V dropped 1 base and J dropped 1 base, with 4 bases sitting between them. The CDR3 here is CASSLDANTEAFF. DNA of the CDR3: TGTGCCAGCAGCTTAGATGCGAACACTGAAGCTTTCTTT.

This clonotype has more than one count but fewer than ten. The chain employs TRBV6-5 and TRBJ1-2, with 7 bases aligning to TRBD1. CDR3 length equals 15 residues. Germline CDR1 MNHEY, CDR2 SVGAGI. V dropped 2 bases and J dropped 3; count of bases not matched to a gene: 6. In nucleotides, the CDR3 is TGTGCCAGCAGTTACATACAGGGGATAGACTATGGCTACACCTTC. Amino acid sequence: CASSYIQGIDYGYTF.

This chain connects TRBV7-2 to TRBJ2-6; D is perhaps TRBD1 (6 bases). This CDR3 region has 16 residues. The V gene's germline CDR1 is SGHTA and CDR2 FQGNSA. The V end was cut by 5 bases, the J end by 0 bases, with 11 bases between. Here the CDR3 reads CASSNRVGSGANVLTF. CDR3 coding DNA: TGTGCCAGCAGCAACAGGGTTGGCTCTGGGGCCAACGTCCTGACTTTC.

The chain uses TRBV5-6 and TRBJ2-7, with TRBD2 matching over 10 bases. CDR3 size: 15 residues. V lost 5 bases and J lost 6; bases outside the gene matches: 11. Germline values: CDR1 SGHDT, CDR2 YYEEEE. Here the CDR3 reads CASSPTGTSVSEQYF. CDR3 nucleotides: TGTGCCAGCAGTCCGACCGGGACTAGCGTCAGCGAGCAGTACTTC.

This clonotype was counted between two and nine times. The chain combines TRBV10-1 with TRBJ2-7; D uncertain. The CDR3 covers 10 residues. V lost 9 bases to trimming and J lost 4 bases, with 7 bases between them. Germline V gene sequence: CDR1 WNHNN, CDR2 SYGVQD (reference sequence). CDR3 region: CASYRYEQYF. DNA of the CDR3: TGCGCCAGTTATCGGTACGAGCAGTACTTC.

This clonotype was counted a few times. The chain uses TRBV20-1 and TRBJ2-4; 8 nucleotides match TRBD1. This CDR3 contains 13 residues. V shed 6 bases and J 1 base; nucleotides not matched to a gene: 2. The germline V gene has CDR1 DFQATT and CDR2 SNEGSKA (reference sequence). The CDR3 reads CSARTGAKNIQYF. Written as DNA, the CDR3 is TGCAGTGCCAGGACAGGGGCCAAAAACATTCAGTACTTC.

This clonotype was counted a few times. CDR3 DNA: TGTGCCAGCAGTTCGGGACAGGGCCTTAACTATGGCTACACCTTC. It is translated as CASSSGQGLNYGYTF. The J gene is TRBJ1-2, the V gene TRBV27; 9 bases agree with TRBD1. Germline V gives CDR1 MNHEY, CDR2 SMNVEV (reference sequence). V was clipped by 4 bases and J by 1 base; unmatched bases: 4. The CDR3 is 15 amino acids.

This clonotype came up a few times. The chain uses TRBV20-1 and TRBJ2-2, with D possibly being TRBD2 (5 bases). The CDR3 runs to 14 residues. CDR1 is DFQATT and CDR2 is SNEGSKA in the germline V gene (reference sequence). The V end was cut by 0 bases, the J end by 2 bases, with 7 bases between. The CDR3 region has the DNA TGCAGTGCTAGAGACGGGGTCAACACCGGGGAGCTGTTTTTT. Protein product: CSARDGVNTGELFF.

This clonotype was seen ten or more times. This sequence joins TRBV20-1 and TRBJ2-3, with 8 bases identical to TRBD2. This CDR3 is built from 13 residues. V was pared by 1 base and J by 4 bases, with 1 base of the junction left unmatched. Germline assignment: CDR1 DFQATT and CDR2 SNEGSKA (reference sequence). The CDR3 coding sequence is TGCAGTGCTAGAGGCGGGGGGCCAGATACGCAGTATTTT. Its translation: CSARGGGPDTQYF.

This clonotype appeared a few times. This chain uses TRBV27 with TRBJ2-5; D possibly uses TRBD1 or TRBD2 (5 bases each). V was cut by 1 base and J by 5 bases, with 20 bases left in between. Germline values: CDR1 MNHEY, CDR2 SMNVEV (reference sequence). The CDR3 loop spans 17 amino acids. In DNA form, the CDR3 reads TGTGCCAGCAGTTTATATTCCGGGGCTCCTCGCCGGGAGACCCAGTACTTC. Translation gives CASSLYSGAPRRETQYF.

The chain employs TRBV12-5 and TRBJ2-2; D is uncertain. Trimming left V 2 bases short and J 3 bases short, with 13 bases between. CDR1 is LGHNT and CDR2 is FRNRAP in the germline V gene. This CDR3 is 16 amino acids long. As DNA, the CDR3 is TGTGCTAGTGGTTTGATTTTAGGGCGGCACACCGGGGAGCTGTTTTTT. It specifies CASGLILGRHTGELFF.

The chain employs TRBV28 and TRBJ1-5, with a possible D match to TRBD1 (6 bases). Germline assignment: CDR1 MDHEN and CDR2 SYDVKM. V dropped 5 bases and J dropped 9 bases, with 17 bases sitting between them. The CDR3 contains 14 residues. As DNA, the CDR3 is TGTGCCAGCAGTCCGCGACAAGGGGGAGGGCCCCAGCATTTT. This gives the protein CASSPRQGGGPQHF.

This sequence joins TRBV15 and TRBJ2-3, with D perhaps TRBD1 (5 bases). The germline V gene encodes CDR1 LNHNV and CDR2 YYDKDF (reference sequence). Trimming shortened V by 3 bases and J by 1 base, and 5 bases separated the two germline ends. This CDR3 has 13 amino acids. The CDR3 bases are TGTGCCACCAGCAGGACAGGCACAGATACGCAGTATTTT. As protein: CATSRTGTDTQYF.